What follows are 28 T cell receptor beta chains derived from one specimen sequenced in a study of T cell responses to AZD1222 COVID-19 vaccine. Sequencing was performed with immunoSEQ multiplex PCR; in TCRdb, only in-frame clones are kept and a portion is missing. The sample includes about 130,000 clones, approximately 86% of them seen just once. The input for sequencing was peripheral blood, taken 28 days after the second AZD1222 dose. Receptors originate from an adult who received the AZD1222 COVID-19 vaccine.

V gene TRBV10-3 combines with J gene TRBJ2-3; 13 bases fit TRBD2. Germline values: CDR1 ENHRY, CDR2 SYGVKD. Unmatched junction bases numbered 3, after V lost 6 bases and J lost 0 bases. The CDR3 spans 16 residues. The CDR3 DNA follows: TGTGCCATCAGGAAGGGACTAGCGGGAAGCACAGATACGCAGTATTTT. As protein: CAIRKGLAGSTDTQYF.

Written as DNA, the CDR3 is TGCGCCAGCAGCCCGACAGGGGAGGTTCATAACACCATATATTTT. It codes for CASSPTGEVHNTIYF. V usage is TRBV5-1 and J usage is TRBJ1-3; 8 bases fit TRBD1. The CDR3 has 15 residues. J lost 7 bases, V lost 4 bases, and 10 bases had no gene match. Looked up from germline, CDR1 is SGHRS and CDR2 is YFSETQ.

This chain links TRBV6-5 with TRBJ1-5; TRBD1 matches 8 bases. The junction had 3 bases not matched to a gene; V was cut back by 5 bases and J by 6 bases. The CDR3 consists of 13 residues. Germline-derived CDR1 and CDR2 are MNHEY and SVGAGI. This chain's CDR3 is CASSQGAGQPQHF. In DNA form, the CDR3 reads TGTGCCAGCAGTCAGGGGGCTGGTCAGCCCCAGCATTTT.

This clone was counted a single time. V usage is TRBV27 and J usage is TRBJ1-4; no clear D. The V end was cut by 3 bases, the J end by 8 bases, with 10 bases between. Germline V gives CDR1 MNHEY, CDR2 SMNVEV (reference sequence). The CDR3 totals 13 residues. The CDR3 sequence: CASSFGGLEKLFF. The DNA for the CDR3 is TGTGCCAGCAGTTTCGGCGGCCTGGAAAAACTGTTTTTT.

This clone was recorded once. V and J are TRBV21-1 and TRBJ2-1; TRBD2, the table's D call, lacks a check against the DNA. TRBV21-1 counts as a pseudogene. The CDR3 runs to 15 residues. The CDR3 DNA is TGTGCCAGCAGCAAACTACGGGGTGTACAATGGGAGCAGTTCTTC. It yields the protein CASSKLRGVQWEQFF.

This sequence joins TRBV30 and TRBJ2-3, with D possibly TRBD1 on 6 matching bases. CDR1 and CDR2 (germline): GTSNPN, SVGIG (reference sequence). Trimming took off 0 bases at V and 3 bases at J, with 22 bases between the two ends. The CDR3 is made up of 18 amino acids. The CDR3 reads CAWSVQWDTGTATDTQYF. The CDR3, as DNA: TGTGCCTGGAGTGTACAGTGGGACACAGGGACCGCGACAGATACGCAGTATTTT.

This clone was seen more than once but under ten times. DNA for the CDR3: TGTGCCAGCAGTGAAGGACAGGGGACTGAAGCTTTCTTT. This translates into CASSEGQGTEAFF. The chain combines TRBV25-1 with TRBJ1-1; 9 positions match TRBD1. The V gene's germline CDR1 is MGHDK and CDR2 SYGVNS. With V trimmed by 2 bases and J by 5 bases, 0 bases remained unmatched. The CDR3 covers 13 residues. Full variable domain (remainder filled in from reference TRBV25-1 and TRBJ1-1): EADIYQTPRYLVIGTGKKITLECSQTMGHDKMYWYQQDPGMELHLIHYSYGVNSTEKGDLSSESTVSRIRTEHFPLTLESARPSHTSQYLCASSEGQGTEAFFGQGTRLTVV.

The chain carries TRBV7-2 and TRBJ1-2; tentatively, D is TRBD1 (5 bases). V dropped 5 bases and J dropped 2 bases, with 9 bases sitting between them. CDR1 is SGHTA, CDR2 FQGNSA, per germline. The CDR3 totals 13 residues. The chain's CDR3 is CASSQTVNYGYTF. As DNA, the CDR3 is TGTGCCAGCAGCCAGACAGTGAACTATGGCTACACCTTC. Full variable domain (outside the CDR3, taken from reference TRBV7-2 and TRBJ1-2): GAGVSQSPSNKVTEKGKDVELRCDPISGHTALYWYRQSLGQGLEFLIYFQGNSAPDKSGLPSDRFSAERTGGSVSTLTIQRTQQEDSAVYLCASSQTVNYGYTFGSGTRLTVV.

The rearrangement uses TRBV6-2 or TRBV6-3 and TRBJ2-7, with 7 bases lining up with TRBD1. There are 15 residues in the CDR3. In germline, CDR1 is MNHEY, CDR2 SVGEGT. The junction had 11 bases not matched to a gene; V was cut back by 7 bases and J by 2 bases. CDR3: CASIPQGVSTYEQYF. Here the CDR3 DNA reads TGTGCCAGCATCCCCCAGGGGGTCTCAACCTACGAGCAGTACTTC.

The chain joins TRBV11-3 to TRBJ2-7; 12 nucleotides match TRBD1. The V segment lost 5 bases and the J segment 9 bases; nucleotides outside the gene matches: 8. This CDR3 is built from 14 residues. Per the germline V gene, CDR1 is SGHNT and CDR2 is YENEEA. As DNA, the CDR3 is TGTGCCAGCAGCAGCACCGGGACAGGGGGCTTGCAGTACTTC. Translated: CASSSTGTGGLQYF.

This chain joins TRBV2 and TRBJ1-6; 7 bases fit TRBD1. Germline values: CDR1 SNHLY, CDR2 FYNNEI. The CDR3 length is 16 residues. Losses at the gene ends were 0 bases for V and 7 bases for J; bases not matched to a gene: 6. The CDR3 nucleotides are TGTGCCAGCAGTGAAGCGGGGGGGGACAGCAATTCACCCCTCCACTTT. Translated: CASSEAGGDSNSPLHF. The full variable domain, completed using reference TRBV2 and TRBJ1-6, is EPEVTQTPSHQVTQMGQEVILRCVPISNHLYFYWYRQILGQKVEFLVSFYNNEISEKSEIFDDQFSVERPDGSNFTLKIRSTKLEDSAMYFCASSEAGGDSNSPLHFGNGTRLTVT.

This clone was recorded a few times. The chain joins TRBV5-5 to TRBJ2-7, with 7 positions matching TRBD1. CDR3 length equals 15 residues. V was clipped by 3 bases and J by 1 base; unmatched bases: 7. Per the germline V gene, CDR1 is SGHKS and CDR2 is YYEKEE (reference sequence). CDR3 nucleotides: TGTGCCAGCAGCTCCACAACAGGGGCGTCCTACGAGCAGTACTTC. It yields the protein CASSSTTGASYEQYF.

V and J are TRBV5-1 and TRBJ2-2; D remains unclear. V lost 1 base to trimming and J lost 4 bases, with 5 bases between them. Germline assignment: CDR1 SGHRS and CDR2 YFSETQ. The CDR3 is made up of 13 amino acids. As DNA, the CDR3 is TGCGCCAGCAGCTTGCTCGGCACCGGGGAGCTGTTTTTT. The encoded protein is CASSLLGTGELFF.

This CDR3 reads CASRRSGGRYEQYF. In nucleotides, the CDR3 is TGTGCCAGCCGGCGGAGCGGGGGTCGCTACGAGCAGTACTTC. This chain connects TRBV6-5 to TRBJ2-7; the match to TRBD2 covers 8 bases. This CDR3 has 14 residues. Trimming removed 8 bases from V and 3 bases from J; junction bases left unmatched: 9. Germline V CDR1 and CDR2: MNHEY, SVGAGI.

The V and J genes are TRBV2 and TRBJ1-6; the D is unclear. CDR3 length: 11 residues. The germline V and J ends were trimmed by 8 bases and 9 bases, with 8 bases remaining between them. Germline CDR1 SNHLY, CDR2 FYNNEI. In DNA, the CDR3 is TGTGCCAGCGGGATGGCTTCACCCCTCCACTTT. Amino acids: CASGMASPLHF. The entire variable domain, with the rest obtained from reference TRBV2 and TRBJ1-6, is as follows: EPEVTQTPSHQVTQMGQEVILRCVPISNHLYFYWYRQILGQKVEFLVSFYNNEISEKSEIFDDQFSVERPDGSNFTLKIRSTKLEDSAMYFCASGMASPLHFGNGTRLTVT.

The chain employs TRBV15 and TRBJ1-5, with D uncertain. CDR1 LNHNV and CDR2 YYDKDF come from the germline V gene (reference sequence). The CDR3 contains 12 residues. The V end was cut by 1 base, the J end by 11 bases, with 9 bases between. The CDR3 loop reads CATSRGVATQHF. For the CDR3, the DNA is TGTGCCACCAGCAGAGGGGTCGCGACCCAGCATTTT.

In its sample, this clone was seen once. The junction departs from germline at one end; a sequencing error may be responsible. This chain uses TRBV5-1 with TRBJ1-4, with TRBD1 as a possible D gene (5 bases). This CDR3 has 16 residues. CDR1 and CDR2 (germline): SGHRS, YFSETQ. CDR3 sequence reads: CASSLVPGTSKEKLFF. The CDR3 DNA sequence: TGCGCCAGCAGCTTGGTCCCCGGGACCTCTAAGGAAAAACTGTTTTTT.

V usage is TRBV2 and J usage is TRBJ1-3, with D unclear. The CDR3 is made up of 14 amino acids. V gave up 7 bases and J gave up 4 bases, with 14 bases separating them. CDR1 and CDR2 (germline): SNHLY, FYNNEI. In nucleotides, the CDR3 is TGTGCCAGCACCCCACTGGAGCCGGGAAACACCATATATTTT. This codes for CASTPLEPGNTIYF.

This clone was counted a few times. The CDR3 DNA reads as TGTGCCAGCAGCTTAAGTTTGGATTACACAGATACGCAGTATTTT. Its translation is CASSLSLDYTDTQYF. V gene TRBV7-9 combines with J gene TRBJ2-3, with D hard to call. This CDR3 is 15 amino acids long. The germline CDR1 and CDR2 sequences are SEHNR and FQNEAQ (reference sequence). The germline V and J ends were trimmed by 2 bases and 2 bases, with 11 bases remaining between them.

The chain is built from TRBV6-5 and TRBJ2-1; D is unresolved. Germline assignment: CDR1 MNHEY and CDR2 SVGAGI. V was trimmed by 0 bases and J by 0 bases, leaving 6 bases between them. The CDR3 runs 15 residues. CDR3 amino acids: CASSYSPDSYNEQFF. The CDR3 DNA is TGTGCCAGCAGTTACTCCCCAGACTCCTACAATGAGCAGTTCTTC.

CDR3 coding DNA: TGTGCCAGCAGCCAAGCTGTCCAAGGCAATCAGCCCCAGCATTTT. Its translation is CASSQAVQGNQPQHF. This sequence joins TRBV3-1 (or the pseudogene TRBV3-2) and TRBJ1-5; D uncertain. This CDR3 contains 15 residues. Per germline, CDR1 LGHDT and CDR2 YNNKEL (reference sequence). Trimming removed 1 base from V and 2 bases from J, with 9 bases in between.

The rearrangement uses TRBV3-1 (or the pseudogene TRBV3-2) and TRBJ2-1; D is undetermined. Trimming took off 1 base at V and 8 bases at J, with 15 bases between the two ends. From germline, CDR1 is LGHDT and CDR2 YNNKEL (reference sequence). The CDR3 has 15 residues. For the CDR3, the DNA is TGTGCCAGCAGCCAAGGGCTGGGCTCCCTCGATGAGCAGTTCTTC. Translating gives CASSQGLGSLDEQFF.

The chain has TRBV7-6 and TRBJ2-1, with 10 bases matching TRBD2. V lost 1 base and J lost 3; bases outside the gene matches: 6. Germline V gives CDR1 SGHVS, CDR2 FNYEAQ. The CDR3 sequence is 17 residues long. CDR3 nucleotides: TGTGCCAGCAGCTTAGGTCTAGCGGGAGTTGTCTACAATGAGCAGTTCTTC. Amino acid sequence: CASSLGLAGVVYNEQFF.

J is TRBJ1-2 and V is TRBV11-1; D perhaps matches TRBD1 (6 bases). The V end was cut by 5 bases, the J end by 3 bases, with 10 bases between. The CDR3 consists of 13 residues. Germline V CDR1 and CDR2: SGHAT, FQDESV (reference sequence). The chain's CDR3 is CASSPGEDYGYTF. The CDR3 coding sequence is TGTGCCAGCAGCCCAGGGGAGGACTATGGCTACACCTTC.

This clone was recorded once. The chain employs TRBV10-1 and TRBJ1-2; no firm D call. Germline loops: CDR1 WNHNN, CDR2 SYGVQD (reference sequence). CDR3 size: 12 residues. V was cut by 9 bases and J by 0 bases, with 8 bases left in between. DNA of the CDR3: TGCGCCAGGGGATCCACTAACTATGGCTACACCTTC. This encodes CARGSTNYGYTF.

The V gene is TRBV27, the J gene TRBJ2-7; D not certain. The CDR3 runs to 13 residues. Trimming took off 3 bases at V and 5 bases at J, with 11 bases between the two ends. CDR1 and CDR2 from the germline V gene are MNHEY and SMNVEV (reference sequence). The CDR3 DNA reads TGTGCCAGCAGTTTCAAGGGTATCCACGAGCAGTACTTC. It translates to CASSFKGIHEQYF.

V is TRBV11-2 and J is TRBJ2-3; 8 nucleotides match TRBD2. This CDR3 comprises 15 residues. Unmatched junction bases numbered 14, after V lost 5 bases and J lost 10 bases. Germline V CDR1 and CDR2: SGHAT, FQNNGV. The CDR3 loop is CASSPGTRLSRAQYF. The CDR3 region has the DNA TGTGCCAGCAGCCCCGGGACTAGACTATCTCGGGCGCAGTATTTT.

The chain links TRBV11-3 to TRBJ2-1; 9 bases line up with TRBD2. The CDR3 contains 14 residues. Germline CDR1 is SGHNT and CDR2 is YENEEA. V gave up 5 bases and J gave up 6 bases; unmatched junction bases: 5. The CDR3 DNA reads as TGTGCCAGCAGCCTAGCGGGGAACCTCAATGAGCAGTTCTTC. Translated, it gives CASSLAGNLNEQFF.